The entry that follows covers one T cell receptor (beta chain) sequence. What it binds is unknown. This sample is part of a study of CD8+ T cells in alopecia areata. Findings and limits, study-wide: Lesional scalp, notably in alopecia totalis/universalis, had clonality above that of normal scalp.

The CDR3 sequence is 11 residues long. Trimming took off 5 bases at V and 10 bases at J, with 13 bases between the two ends. From germline, CDR1 is SGHRS and CDR2 YFSETQ. Extracted from the samples, RNA was reverse transcribed into cDNA to serve as the sequencing template. Generated by immunoSEQ multiplex PCR, the TCRdb table keeps only in-frame clones and is missing some. The table lists about 140,000 clones, more than 85% of them singletons. Described treatment: oral pan-JAK inhibitor, 5-10 mg twice daily. This chain uses TRBV5-1 with TRBJ2-7; D is possibly TRBD1 (7 bases). This clonotype originated in a human donor with alopecia areata. This specimen was CD8+ T cells sorted from blood, taken at week 4, from a patient treated with tofacitinib. The CDR3, as DNA: TGCGCCAGCAGGGAGGGGGCTCTACAGTACTTC. Its protein product is CASREGALQYF.